A selection of T cell receptor beta chains follows, all from one sample in a study of beta chain features in type 1 diabetes. Profiled with immunoSEQ multiplex PCR; TCRdb holds only in-frame clones, not every one. The sample carries about 330,000 clones, about 11% recorded once. Sequencing was done on a sample of naive CD4+ T cells from blood. The receptors were gathered from a woman aged 30 to 39 in good health. The CDR3 runs from the conserved cysteine through the conserved F or W. A D gene is named only where the DNA matches it firmly. The listing skips clone size in some rows; elsewhere it reads once, few, many or a size class.

size	V	J	length	D	DNA	CDR3
NA	TRBV4-3	TRBJ2-3	18	NA	TGCGCCAGCAGCCAAGATTCGGGGTCCACTGGGGGCACAGATACGCAGTATTTT	CASSQDSGSTGGTDTQYF
few	TRBV7-9	TRBJ2-7	14	TRBD2	TGTGCCAGTACAGAGACTAGCGGGAGGTACGAGCAGTACTTC	CASTETSGRYEQYF
NA	TRBV18	TRBJ2-3	16	NA	TGTGCCAGCTCACCACCTCGACAGGCTAGCACAGATACGCAGTATTTT	CASSPPRQASTDTQYF
NA	TRBV20-1	TRBJ2-5	11	NA	TGCAGTGCCCCTAGCCAGGAGACCCAGTACTTC	CSAPSQETQYF
NA	TRBV4-1	TRBJ2-5	11	NA	TGCGCCAGCAGCCAAGGTAGCGCCCAGTACTTC	CASSQGSAQYF
few	TRBV10-3	TRBJ2-3	15	TRBD2	TGTGCCATCAGTCCAGCGGGAGGGCCCACAGATACGCAGTATTTT	CAISPAGGPTDTQYF
NA	TRBV18	TRBJ1-1	14	TRBD1	TGTGCCAGCTCAACGGGACAGCTGAACACTGAAGCTTTCTTT	CASSTGQLNTEAFF
few	TRBV28	TRBJ2-1	16	TRBD1	TGTGCCAGCAGACCGCGCCTGGGACAGGGGGTTAATGAGCAGTTCTTC	CASRPRLGQGVNEQFF
NA	TRBV5-1	TRBJ1-1	16	TRBD1	TGCGCCAGCAGCTTGACTGGACAGGGGATGAACACTGAAGCTTTCTTT	CASSLTGQGMNTEAFF
few	TRBV18	TRBJ2-3	17	TRBD2	TGTGCCAGCTCACATGGACTAGCGGGAGGAACCACAGATACGCAGTATTTT	CASSHGLAGGTTDTQYF
few	TRBV4-2	TRBJ2-5	13	NA	TGTGCCAGCAGCCAAGAGAGAGGAGAGACCCAGTACTTC	CASSQERGETQYF
few	TRBV28	TRBJ1-4	19	NA	TGTGCCAGCAGTTTAGCTCCTGGCCTGGGGCGGAGGGCTAATGAAAAACTGTTTTTT	CASSLAPGLGRRANEKLFF
NA	TRBV7-2	TRBJ2-7	16	TRBD1	TGTGCCAGCAGCCCAAATGATGGGACAGGGGTCTACGAGCAGTACTTC	CASSPNDGTGVYEQYF
few	TRBV18	TRBJ1-1	15	NA	TGTGCCAGCTCACCTACTCCGCCGGGGAACACTGAAGCTTTCTTT	CASSPTPPGNTEAFF
NA	TRBV28	TRBJ2-5	16	TRBD2	TGTGCCAGCAGCCTACTGGGACTAGCGAGGCAAGAGACCCAGTACTTC	CASSLLGLARQETQYF